Below are 28 T cell receptor beta chains sequenced from a single sample in a study of regulatory T cells in long-lasting Graves disease (dated by TCRdb to the early 2020s). The time point label on this specimen signifies: newly diagnosed GD, antithyroid drugs for less than 3 months. For both TCR sequencing and RNA sequencing, RNA was extracted from PBMCs using TRIzol. Library construction relied on multiplex PCR. This sample was sequenced with an Illumina HiSeq 4000. iRepertoire HTBI primers and Arm-PCR amplification of CDR3 regions were used to construct TCR beta libraries. Using fastp at Q25 and MiXCR, TCRdb reprocessed the public reads and kept productive beta chains. Rows are unified per CDR3 protein, each entry keeping the most common DNA and genes. Within this sample are over 350,000 distinct CDR3 sequences, with approximately 15% of them counted one time only. The leading ten clones occupy approximately 7.8% of the sample.

The same sample was also used in a study of T cells in Graves' hyperthyroidism and ophthalmopathy.

The sample was peripheral blood mononuclear cells (PBMCs), taken at new diagnosis, from a patient treated with antithyroid drugs. Source of these receptors: a woman aged 40 to 50 with Graves disease. Donor details come from another sample of the same person, matched by shared clones.

For this clonotype: One base away lies a much larger clone, so this may be a sequencing read error. The chain uses TRBV6-2 or TRBV6-3 and TRBJ1-2; D is uncertain. The CDR3 sequence is 15 residues long. The germline CDR1 and CDR2 sequences are MNHEY and SVGEGT. The chain's CDR3 is CASSYLGLNFDGYAF. CDR3 sequence (DNA): TGTGCCAGCAGTTACCTCGGACTGAATTTCGATGGCTACGCCTTC.

Concerning this clonotype: A read error may explain this, as a much larger clone is one base away. V and J are TRBV6-5 and TRBJ2-3; no reliable D call. The CDR3 runs 12 residues. Germline V lookup: CDR1 MNHEY, CDR2 SVGAGI. The CDR3 sequence: CASSYFTDTQDF. The CDR3, as DNA: TGTGCCAGCAGTTACTTCACAGATACGCAGGATTTT.

This clonotype was seen ten or more times. The gene calls are TRBV12-3 or TRBV12-4 and TRBJ1-5; D gene ambiguous. V lost 0 bases, J lost 3 bases, and 9 bases lay in between. The CDR3 consists of 15 residues. This CDR3 is CASSLAGLLNQPQHF. The CDR3 nucleotides are TGTGCCAGCAGTTTAGCCGGGTTGCTCAATCAGCCCCAGCATTTT.

The V gene is TRBV25-1, the J gene TRBJ2-1, with 11 bases fitting TRBD2. V lost 3 bases and J lost 7; bases outside the gene matches: 8. CDR1 is MGHDK and CDR2 is SYGVNS in the germline V gene. The CDR3 spans 16 residues. CDR3 in DNA: TGTGCCAGCAGTGATGGAGCTAGCGGGAGGTCGAATGAGCAGTTCTTC. Amino acid sequence: CASSDGASGRSNEQFF.

This clonotype was observed at least ten times. The chain has TRBV12-3 or TRBV12-4 and TRBJ2-1, with a tentative D call TRBD2 (6 bases). The CDR3 spans 14 residues. V was shortened by 1 base and J by 6 bases, with 10 bases between the two germline ends. The CDR3 DNA is TGTGCCAGCAGTTTAGGGATCGGGGGCAATGAGCAGTTCTTC. This encodes CASSLGIGGNEQFF.

This clonotype has just a few counts. The chain carries TRBV5-1 and TRBJ2-7; tentative D call: TRBD2 (5 bases). The germline V gene encodes CDR1 SGHRS and CDR2 YFSETQ. The CDR3 consists of 14 residues. Trimming cost V 0 bases and J 2 bases, with 9 bases left between them. DNA for the CDR3: TGCGCCAGCAGCTTGGGGGGAGAACCCTACGAGCAGTACTTC. Protein: CASSLGGEPYEQYF.

This clonotype was counted many times. The chain has TRBV11-2 and TRBJ1-2, with a possible D match to TRBD1 (6 bases). The length of the CDR3 is 12 residues. From germline, CDR1 is SGHAT and CDR2 FQNNGV. The V end lost 6 bases, the J end lost 7 bases, and 12 bases lay between the germline ends. In nucleotides, the CDR3 is TGTGCCAGCAGATCAGGGGAGGGTGGCTACACCTTC. This gives the protein CASRSGEGGYTF.

A remark on this clonotype: With a far larger clone one base away, a read error is the likely cause. The chain recombines TRBV27 with TRBJ2-7; no reliable D call. Germline CDR1 and CDR2: MNHEY and SMNVEV (reference sequence). This CDR3 is built from 16 residues. The germline V and J ends were trimmed by 4 bases and 3 bases, with 19 bases remaining between them. The CDR3 DNA reads as TGTGCCAGCAGTTCGATCCTCAACCTCCAAGTCTACGAGCAGTACTTC. This codes for CASSSILNLQVYEQYF.

This clonotype has at least ten counts. The chain is built from TRBV12-3 or TRBV12-4 and TRBJ1-1; TRBD1 agrees at 8 bases. This CDR3 is 16 amino acids long. The J segment lost 0 bases and the V segment lost 4 bases, leaving 7 bases of the junction unmatched. The CDR3 DNA reads TGTGCCAGCAGTTGGGGCAGGGGGCCATTGAACACTGAAGCTTTCTTT. It is translated as CASSWGRGPLNTEAFF.

In regard to this clonotype: A much bigger clone sits one base away, suggesting this may be a read error. The chain combines TRBV7-8 with TRBJ2-1; 12 positions match TRBD2. The CDR3 has 15 amino acids. The germline gives CDR1 SGHVS, CDR2 FQNEAQ. The chain's CDR3 is CASSSRGLAGDEQIF. The DNA of the CDR3 is TGTGCCAGCAGCTCTAGGGGACTAGCGGGTGATGAGCAGATCTTC.

This clonotype occurred many times. The CDR3: CASSLPMTENTEAFF. DNA of the CDR3: TGTGCCAGCAGTTTACCCATGACTGAGAACACTGAAGCTTTCTTT. The chain has TRBV27 and TRBJ1-1; D gene unclear. There are 15 residues in the CDR3. Trimming shortened V by 2 bases and J by 1 base, and 11 bases separated the two germline ends. Per the germline V gene, CDR1 is MNHEY and CDR2 is SMNVEV (reference sequence).

This clonotype was counted many times. This rearrangement joins TRBV28 to TRBJ2-5, with D tentatively TRBD2 (5 bases). With 6 bases removed from V and 4 bases from J, the gap between germline ends came to 9 bases. There are 12 residues in the CDR3. Germline V gene lookup returns CDR1 MDHEN and CDR2 SYDVKM. The CDR3 loop is CASSDSVETQYF. In nucleotides, the CDR3 is TGTGCCAGCAGCGATAGCGTAGAGACCCAGTACTTC.

This clonotype has a count of ten or more. The V call is TRBV7-9, the J call TRBJ1-2, with TRBD1 matching over 8 bases. The CDR3 is 17 residues long. The J segment lost 2 bases and the V segment lost 5 bases, leaving 13 bases of the junction unmatched. In germline, CDR1 is SEHNR, CDR2 FQNEAQ (reference sequence). The CDR3 loop is CASSATGGDSENYGYTF. Here the CDR3 DNA reads TGTGCCAGCAGCGCAACAGGGGGGGACAGCGAAAACTATGGCTACACCTTC.

This clonotype was found many times. V is TRBV12-3 or TRBV12-4 and J is TRBJ2-2; the match to TRBD2 covers 7 bases. The ends lost 1 base at V and 5 bases at J; junction bases unmatched: 4. The CDR3 length is 15 residues. CDR3 DNA: TGTGCCAGCAGTTTAGTGGGAGGGGAAACCGGGGAGCTGTTTTTT. This codes for CASSLVGGETGELFF.

This clonotype turned up a few times. CDR3 in amino acids: CASSLGGGAGYTF. The CDR3 bases are TGCGCCAGCAGCTTGGGTGGTGGGGCTGGCTACACCTTC. This chain joins TRBV5-1 and TRBJ1-2, with a weak D call TRBD1 (5 bases). The V and J ends lost 0 bases and 7 bases respectively, with 10 bases between them. Germline V gene data show CDR1 as SGHRS and CDR2 as YFSETQ. The CDR3 has 13 amino acids.

This clonotype appeared many times. V and J are TRBV11-2 and TRBJ2-1; TRBD2 agrees at 8 bases. The CDR3 runs 15 residues. The J segment lost 7 bases and the V segment lost 1 base, leaving 6 bases of the junction unmatched. CDR1 and CDR2 (germline): SGHAT, FQNNGV. The CDR3 reads CASSLAAGGWNEQFF. As DNA, the CDR3 is TGTGCCAGCAGCTTAGCTGCGGGAGGTTGGAATGAGCAGTTCTTC.

This clonotype was observed many times. The chain joins TRBV10-3 to TRBJ1-2; 10 bases map to TRBD1. Germline V gene sequence: CDR1 ENHRY, CDR2 SYGVKD. The CDR3 spans 13 residues. Trimming removed 11 bases from V and 5 bases from J; junction bases left unmatched: 8. The CDR3 DNA reads as TGTGCCTACGGACAGGGGGATTCTTATGGCTACACCTTC. This sequence encodes CAYGQGDSYGYTF.

This clonotype was seen at least ten times. The genes are TRBV12-3 or TRBV12-4 and TRBJ2-5; 7 bases align to TRBD1. CDR3 length equals 14 residues. The J segment lost 2 bases and the V segment lost 6 bases, leaving 6 bases of the junction unmatched. DNA for the CDR3: TGTGCCAGCAGGAGGGGGCCCCAACAAGAGACCCAGTACTTC. Its translation: CASRRGPQQETQYF.

V and J are TRBV13 and TRBJ1-1; D gene unclear. Germline-derived CDR1 and CDR2 are PRHDT and FYEKMQ (reference sequence). Trimming took off 6 bases at V and 3 bases at J, with 11 bases between the two ends. The CDR3 has 13 amino acids. The CDR3 nucleotides are TGTGCCAGCAGTACCCACTTGGACACTGAAGCTTTCTTT. This translates into CASSTHLDTEAFF.

Only a few counts were recorded for this clonotype. A read error may explain this, as a much larger clone is one base away. Likely a read error: the CDR3 ends without its conserved phenylalanine or tryptophan. The chain links TRBV10-3 to TRBJ2-2, with a tentative D call TRBD2 (6 bases). Per the germline V gene, CDR1 is ENHRY and CDR2 is SYGVKD. This CDR3 region has 14 residues. V was clipped by 4 bases and J by 2 bases, with 8 bases between them. The CDR3 protein is CAISVAGNTGELFS. The CDR3 region has the DNA TGTGCCATCAGTGTTGCGGGAAACACCGGGGAGCTGTTTTCT.

Ten or more counts support this clonotype. The V gene is TRBV28, the J gene TRBJ2-7; D gene unclear. The CDR3 has 16 amino acids. CDR1 and CDR2 (germline): MDHEN, SYDVKM. V was trimmed by 3 bases and J by 3 bases, leaving 18 bases between them. The CDR3 DNA reads TGTGCCAGCAGTTTTGGTGACGTTTTAAGGCTCTACGAGCAGTACTTC. This codes for CASSFGDVLRLYEQYF. Full variable domain (missing parts from reference TRBV28 and TRBJ2-7): DVKVTQSSRYLVKRTGEKVFLECVQDMDHENMFWYRQDPGLGLRLIYFSYDVKMKEKGDIPEGYSVSREKKERFSLILESASTNQTSMYLCASSFGDVLRLYEQYFGPGTRLTVT.

Ten or more counts support this clonotype. The rearrangement joins TRBV3-1 to TRBJ2-1; 8 nucleotides line up with TRBD2. The CDR3 is made up of 16 amino acids. Trimming cost V 4 bases and J 3 bases; bases outside gene matches: 8. The germline CDR1 and CDR2 sequences are LGHDT and YNNKEL (reference sequence). DNA for the CDR3: TGTGCCAGCAGCCTAACAGGACTAGCCCTCTACAATGAGCAGTTCTTC. Its translation is CASSLTGLALYNEQFF.

This clonotype was seen ten or more times. This chain connects TRBV30 to TRBJ1-2; D not resolved. V was trimmed by 5 bases and J by 2 bases, leaving 18 bases between them. The CDR3 runs to 15 residues. In germline, CDR1 is GTSNPN, CDR2 SVGIG (reference sequence). The CDR3 spells CAWSKGGSTNYGYTF. The CDR3 DNA reads as TGTGCCTGGTCCAAGGGTGGAAGTACCAACTATGGCTACACCTTC.

This clonotype was counted ten times or more. The chain combines TRBV12-5 with TRBJ2-1; 8 nucleotides agree with TRBD1. CDR1 LGHNT and CDR2 FRNRAP come from the germline V gene. J was trimmed by 9 bases and V by 7 bases; bases with no gene match: 5. This CDR3 has 12 amino acids. The CDR3 sequence: CASEQGGGEQFF. The CDR3 bases are TGTGCTAGTGAACAGGGGGGCGGTGAGCAGTTCTTC.

The sample holds many counts of this clonotype. This chain links TRBV9 with TRBJ2-7, with 8 bases lining up with TRBD1. Trimming at V came to 4 bases and at J to 4 bases, leaving 7 bases not matched to a gene. CDR3 length: 14 residues. Germline V lookup: CDR1 SGDLS, CDR2 YYNGEE. The DNA for the CDR3 is TGTGCCAGCAGCCCTCGGACAGGGTTGTACGAGCAGTACTTC. Residues: CASSPRTGLYEQYF.

The chain uses TRBV5-5 and TRBJ2-5; D remains ambiguous. From germline, CDR1 is SGHKS and CDR2 YYEKEE (reference sequence). The CDR3 is 15 amino acids. Trimming removed 4 bases from V and 4 bases from J, with 17 bases in between. The CDR3 DNA reads TGTGCCAGCAGCCCTGTACGGACCGAGATAGAGACCCAGTACTTC. Translation gives CASSPVRTEIETQYF. The full variable domain, in which reference TRBV5-5 and TRBJ2-5 provide the parts outside the CDR3, is DAGVTQSPTHLIKTRGQQVTLRCSPISGHKSVSWYQQVLGQGPQFIFQYYEKEERGRGNFPDRFSARQFPNYSSELNVNALLLGDSALYLCASSPVRTEIETQYFGPGTRLLVL.

This clonotype was seen repeatedly, ten times or more. This chain connects TRBV28 to TRBJ2-7; 11 bases are shared with TRBD2. Germline trimming cut 7 bases from V and 1 base from J; bases unmatched to any gene: 12. CDR3 size: 17 residues. CDR1 is MDHEN and CDR2 is SYDVKM in the germline V gene. The CDR3 DNA sequence: TGTGCCAGCATTTCGGGACTAGCGGAGGATCGGTCCTACGAGCAGTACTTC. Its translation is CASISGLAEDRSYEQYF.

The chain recombines TRBV27 with TRBJ1-2, with 8 bases fitting TRBD1. Trimming took 5 bases from V and 5 from J; bases not matched to a gene: 10. In germline, CDR1 is MNHEY, CDR2 SMNVEV (reference sequence). The CDR3 totals 15 residues. CDR3 in DNA: TGTGCCAGCAGTCCCTACAGGGGGTTAGGGTATGGCTACACCTTC. It codes for CASSPYRGLGYGYTF.